Each of the 26 T cell receptor beta chains below was sequenced from the same sample in a study of blood T cell repertoires in COVID-19. The assay was immunoSEQ multiplex PCR, and TCRdb's table has in-frame clones only and misses some. The repertoire has approximately 210,000 clones, about 87% of them found once; the top ten carry around 1.6%. The specimen sequenced was peripheral blood. These receptors were collected from a man between 65 and 79 years old with acute or convalescent COVID-19.

The rearrangement uses TRBV5-6 and TRBJ1-4, with 10 positions matching TRBD1. Germline CDR1 reads SGHDT; CDR2 reads YYEEEE. This CDR3 contains 18 residues. The V gene end was trimmed by 0 bases and the J gene end by 5 bases; junction bases not matched to a gene: 10. The CDR3: CASSLEGIKGQGNEKLFF. The CDR3 DNA reads as TGTGCCAGCAGCTTGGAGGGAATAAAGGGACAGGGGAATGAAAAACTGTTTTTT.

J is TRBJ2-4 and V is TRBV2, with 8 positions matching TRBD1. The CDR3 consists of 17 residues. After removal of 6 bases from V and 15 bases from J, the junction contained 25 bases not matched to a gene. In germline, CDR1 is SNHLY, CDR2 FYNNEI. The CDR3 region has the DNA TGTGCCAGCAGCGGAAGCAGGGGGCACGCGATAGCCTCAAACCGGTACTTC. Translation: CASSGSRGHAIASNRYF.

This clone was seen only a few times. One end of the junction varies from germline; a read error may be responsible. The chain links TRBV7-9 to TRBJ2-7; 9 nucleotides align to TRBD1. There are 13 residues in the CDR3. The V gene's germline CDR1 is SEHNR and CDR2 FQNEAQ (reference sequence). Written as DNA, the CDR3 is TGTGCCAGCAGCTTAGGTGGTGGGGGACAGGGTCACTTC. Protein: CASSLGGGGQGHF.

This chain links TRBV4-1 with TRBJ1-1; D unresolved. CDR1 and CDR2 (germline): MGHRA, YSYEKL. V was clipped by 6 bases and J by 3 bases, with 11 bases between them. The CDR3 extends over 13 amino acids. The CDR3 region is CASSLRGDTEAFF. DNA for the CDR3: TGCGCCAGCAGTCTGCGCGGAGACACTGAAGCTTTCTTT.

The J gene is TRBJ2-2, the V gene TRBV27, with 11 bases that match TRBD1. The CDR3 is made up of 18 amino acids. Trimming removed 5 bases from V and 0 bases from J; junction bases left unmatched: 8. Germline CDR1 reads MNHEY; CDR2 reads SMNVEV (reference sequence). Written as DNA, the CDR3 is TGTGCCAGCAGTGGTAGGGTGGGACAGGGGGCGAACACCGGGGAGCTGTTTTTT. Translation: CASSGRVGQGANTGELFF.

This rearrangement joins TRBV3-1 (or the pseudogene TRBV3-2) to TRBJ2-7; 14 bases line up with TRBD2. Trimming at V came to 3 bases and at J to 0 bases, leaving 4 bases not matched to a gene. CDR3 length equals 17 residues. CDR1 LGHDT and CDR2 YNNKEL come from the germline V gene (reference sequence). DNA of the CDR3: TGTGCCAGCAGCCAGGGACTAGCGGGAGCCACCTCCTACGAGCAGTACTTC. This codes for CASSQGLAGATSYEQYF.

In this sample, this clone turned up a few times. The CDR3 sequence is CASSLRSGDRGESTGELFF. CDR3 in DNA: TGTGCCAGCAGCTTACGGAGCGGGGACAGGGGAGAGAGCACCGGGGAGCTGTTTTTT. The chain carries TRBV7-3 and TRBJ2-2; 10 nucleotides align to TRBD1. V shed 2 bases, J shed 4 bases, and the junction held 13 bases outside the gene matches. This CDR3 spans 19 amino acids. Germline V lookup: CDR1 SGHTA, CDR2 FQGTGA.

Concerning this clone itself: The germline gene is not matched at one end of the junction; a read error may be the cause. The chain employs TRBV10-3 and TRBJ2-2; 9 nucleotides match TRBD2. Per germline, CDR1 ENHRY and CDR2 SYGVKD. The CDR3 has 12 residues. This chain's CDR3 is CAISVTGLAHLF. In DNA, the CDR3 is TGTGCCATCAGTGTAACGGGACTAGCCCATCTTTTT.

This chain joins TRBV7-9 and TRBJ2-7, with 12 nucleotides matching TRBD2. CDR3 size: 16 residues. Unmatched junction bases numbered 2, after V lost 1 base and J lost 1 base. Germline CDR1 reads SEHNR; CDR2 reads FQNEAQ (reference sequence). The CDR3 sequence is CASSLGLAGASYEQYF. The CDR3, as DNA: TGTGCCAGCAGCTTAGGACTAGCGGGAGCTTCCTACGAGCAGTACTTC.

On this clone itself: This specimen includes other DNA sequences encoding the same CDR3. The J gene is TRBJ2-3, the V gene TRBV19, with no clear D. Germline V gives CDR1 LNHDA, CDR2 SQIVND (reference sequence). CDR3 length equals 14 residues. Trimming cost V 0 bases and J 1 base, with 5 bases left between them. The CDR3 DNA reads as TGTGCCAGTAGTATAGATCGGGGCACAGATACGCAGTATTTT. Amino acid sequence: CASSIDRGTDTQYF.

The V and J genes are TRBV27 and TRBJ2-1, with D hard to call. V was cut by 5 bases and J by 5 bases, with 16 bases left in between. This CDR3 region has 15 residues. CDR1 and CDR2 (germline): MNHEY, SMNVEV (reference sequence). CDR3 nucleotides: TGTGCCAGCAGTCCGCGGTTAGCAGCTAACAATGAGCAGTTCTTC. This sequence encodes CASSPRLAANNEQFF.

CDR3 sequence: CASSSGELTDTQYF. The CDR3 DNA follows: TGTGCCAGTAGTAGCGGGGAACTCACAGATACGCAGTATTTT. The chain combines TRBV19 with TRBJ2-3; the D gene is possibly TRBD2 (6 bases). The CDR3 is 14 residues long. Trimming took 4 bases from V and 2 from J, leaving 10 bases between them. Germline V gives CDR1 LNHDA, CDR2 SQIVND (reference sequence).

This sequence joins TRBV12-3 or TRBV12-4 and TRBJ2-1, with a weak D call TRBD2 (5 bases). V lost 6 bases to trimming and J lost 8 bases, with 14 bases between them. There are 13 residues in the CDR3. The CDR3 sequence is CASSLDFIDEQFF. As DNA, the CDR3 is TGTGCCAGCAGCCTGGACTTCATCGATGAGCAGTTCTTC.

V gene TRBV7-8 combines with J gene TRBJ1-1; D unresolved. Germline V gene sequence: CDR1 SGHVS, CDR2 FQNEAQ. This CDR3 spans 14 amino acids. With 1 base removed from V and 0 bases from J, the gap between germline ends came to 6 bases. CDR3 protein: CASSLELVNTEAFF. The CDR3 DNA is TGTGCCAGCAGCTTAGAACTGGTGAACACTGAAGCTTTCTTT.

This chain links TRBV5-4 with TRBJ1-2, with 10 bases matching TRBD1. V lost 2 bases to trimming and J lost 4 bases; unmatched junction nucleotides: 5. This CDR3 has 15 residues. The V gene's germline CDR1 is SGHNT and CDR2 YYREEE (reference sequence). The CDR3 sequence is CASSFDRGQVYGYTF. The CDR3 DNA sequence: TGTGCCAGCAGCTTCGACAGGGGGCAAGTCTATGGCTACACCTTC.

This chain links TRBV7-2 with TRBJ1-2, with 10 bases fitting TRBD1. The CDR3 covers 14 residues. The J segment lost 7 bases and the V segment lost 5 bases, leaving 7 bases of the junction unmatched. Germline V lookup: CDR1 SGHTA, CDR2 FQGNSA. The CDR3 is CASSHRDRGGGYTF. CDR3 bases: TGTGCCAGCAGCCACCGGGACAGGGGTGGTGGCTACACCTTC.

This clone was detected only once. The chain links TRBV29-1 to TRBJ1-1; 7 bases are a match to TRBD1. V trimming: 4 bases; J trimming: 1 base; junction bases outside the gene matches: 6. Germline CDR1 SQVTM, CDR2 ANQGSEA. The CDR3 totals 14 residues. CDR3 nucleotides: TGCAGCGTTGCTCTGGACAGGCGGAACACTGAAGCTTTCTTT. Encoded protein: CSVALDRRNTEAFF.

The chain carries TRBV7-9 and TRBJ2-5; TRBD2 matches at 9 bases. V lost 5 bases and J lost 3; bases outside the gene matches: 7. Germline CDR1 and CDR2: SEHNR and FQNEAQ (reference sequence). The CDR3 contains 15 residues. The CDR3 reads CASSALLAGEETQYF. Here the CDR3 DNA reads TGTGCCAGCAGCGCGTTACTAGCGGGCGAAGAGACCCAGTACTTC.

The gene calls are TRBV29-1 and TRBJ1-2, with D possibly being TRBD1 (6 bases). This CDR3 has 14 amino acids. Germline V gives CDR1 SQVTM, CDR2 ANQGSEA. Between the trimmed V and J ends, which lost 1 base and 5 bases, there was a span of 14 bases. CDR3 nucleotides: TGCAGCGTTGAAGCTTCGACAGGCTGGTATGGCTACACCTTC. Translated, it gives CSVEASTGWYGYTF.

The chain couples TRBV19 to TRBJ1-2; 7 bases fit TRBD1. The CDR3 has 15 residues. From germline, CDR1 is LNHDA and CDR2 SQIVND (reference sequence). After removal of 10 bases from V and 0 bases from J, the junction contained 11 bases not matched to a gene. CDR3 sequence: CATHSRDRPNYGYTF. CDR3 nucleotides: TGTGCCACCCACTCTCGGGACAGACCTAACTATGGCTACACCTTC.

The CDR3 bases are TGTGCCAGCAGCCCGACAGGGGGTAGAAAAGCTTTCTTT. Translating it yields CASSPTGGRKAFF. The chain employs TRBV11-3 and TRBJ1-1; 9 positions agree with TRBD1. The germline V gene encodes CDR1 SGHNT and CDR2 YENEEA. V was clipped by 5 bases and J by 9 bases; unmatched bases: 7. This CDR3 comprises 13 residues.

CDR3 sequence: CASSTQGGDTQYF. The DNA for the CDR3 is TGTGCCAGCTCCACACAGGGGGGCGATACGCAGTATTTT. The chain carries TRBV18 and TRBJ2-3; TRBD1 matches 8 bases. There are 13 residues in the CDR3. Germline V gene lookup returns CDR1 KGHSH and CDR2 LQKENI. Germline trimming cut 6 bases from V and 6 bases from J; bases unmatched to any gene: 5.

The chain has TRBV29-1 and TRBJ2-1; D gene uncertain. Between the trimmed V and J ends, which lost 8 bases and 0 bases, there was a span of 11 bases. The length of the CDR3 is 13 residues. Looked up from germline, CDR1 is SQVTM and CDR2 is ANQGSEA. The CDR3 coding sequence is TGCAGCACCCGAGCAGGCTCCTACAATGAGCAGTTCTTC. This translates into CSTRAGSYNEQFF.

The CDR3 sequence: CASSTGRGEQYF. The DNA for the CDR3 is TGTGCCAGTAGTACGGGTAGGGGCGAGCAGTACTTC. J is TRBJ2-7 and V is TRBV19; D may be TRBD1 (5 bases). The germline V gene encodes CDR1 LNHDA and CDR2 SQIVND (reference sequence). V gave up 4 bases and J gave up 6 bases, with 10 bases separating them. The CDR3 consists of 12 residues. The complete variable domain, with remaining parts taken from reference TRBV19 and TRBJ2-7, reads DGGITQSPKYLFRKEGQNVTLSCEQNLNHDAMYWYRQDPGQGLRLIYYSQIVNDFQKGDIAEGYSVSREKKESFPLTVTSAQKNPTAFYLCASSTGRGEQYFGPGTRLTVT.

The rearrangement links TRBV29-1 to TRBJ2-1; possible D gene TRBD1, 5 bases. Germline V CDR1 and CDR2: SQVTM, ANQGSEA. This CDR3 has 13 amino acids. With 8 bases removed from V and 0 bases from J, the gap between germline ends came to 11 bases. The CDR3 region has the DNA TGCAGCTGGGGCTCGAGCTCCTACAATGAGCAGTTCTTC. Translating gives CSWGSSSYNEQFF.

V gene TRBV6-1 combines with J gene TRBJ2-1; 9 bases are shared with TRBD1. The CDR3 is 15 amino acids. In germline, CDR1 is MNHNS, CDR2 SASEGT. Trimming at V came to 2 bases and at J to 9 bases, leaving 8 bases not matched to a gene. The chain's CDR3 is CASSELGQGFSEQFF. The CDR3 DNA sequence: TGTGCCAGCAGTGAATTGGGACAGGGATTTAGTGAGCAGTTCTTC.